One and the same sample provided the 16 T cell receptor beta chains below, sequenced in a study of radiotherapy plus CTLA-4 blockade in lung cancer. Using immunoSEQ multiplex PCR, the repertoire was profiled, and TCRdb retains in-frame clones only, with some absent. The sample lists roughly 120,000 clones, nearly 80% occurring once. Sequenced here: peripheral blood, sampled from a patient treated with radiotherapy plus ipilimumab. These receptors were collected from a human donor with non-small cell lung cancer who had a partial response to radiotherapy plus ipilimumab.

The gene calls are TRBV5-1 and TRBJ2-7; D is possibly TRBD2 (5 bases). The CDR3 consists of 13 residues. The ends were cut back, 0 bases at V and 7 bases at J, with 11 bases in the middle. The germline V gene encodes CDR1 SGHRS and CDR2 YFSETQ. The CDR3 coding sequence is TGCGCCAGCAGCTTGGCCCCGTCGGGGGAGCAGTACTTC. Its protein is CASSLAPSGEQYF. Drawing the rest from reference TRBV5-1 and TRBJ2-7, the complete variable domain is KAGVTQTPRYLIKTRGQQVTLSCSPISGHRSVSWYQQTPGQGLQFLFEYFSETQRNKGNFPGRFSGRQFSNSRSEMNVSTLELGDSALYLCASSLAPSGEQYFGPGTRLTVT.

The table lists this clone with a few counts. The chain recombines TRBV21-1 with TRBJ1-2; the listed D gene, TRBD1, was not tested against the DNA. TRBV21-1 is classified as a pseudogene. The length of the CDR3 is 16 residues. The CDR3 sequence: CASSKCRTDFNYGYTF. Here the CDR3 DNA reads TGTGCCAGCAGCAAATGCCGGACAGATTTTAACTATGGCTACACCTTC.

This rearrangement joins TRBV28 to TRBJ1-2, with D uncertain. The CDR3 totals 14 residues. V was clipped by 6 bases and J by 0 bases, with 11 bases between them. The germline V gene encodes CDR1 MDHEN and CDR2 SYDVKM. The CDR3 region has the DNA TGTGCCAGCAGCCCCGCGCCTCCTAACTATGGCTACACCTTC. Translated, it gives CASSPAPPNYGYTF.

The chain recombines TRBV18 with TRBJ2-7, with TRBD1 as a possible D gene (6 bases). This CDR3 contains 13 residues. The germline V and J ends were trimmed by 3 bases and 1 base, with 7 bases remaining between them. Germline CDR1 reads KGHSH; CDR2 reads LQKENI. The chain's CDR3 is CASSPGASYEQYF. Written as DNA, the CDR3 is TGTGCCAGCTCACCGGGGGCTTCCTACGAGCAGTACTTC.

With regard to this clone: The junction shows a germline mismatch at one end, possibly a read error. At the DNA level, this CDR3 is encoded by other sequences in the same sample as well. V usage is TRBV7-7 and J usage is TRBJ1-1; no reliable D call. Germline assignment: CDR1 SSHAT and CDR2 FNYEAQ (reference sequence). This CDR3 is built from 13 residues. CDR3 sequence (DNA): TGTGCTAGCAGCTTATCAAAGAACACTGAAGCTTTCTTT. This gives the protein CASSLSKNTEAFF.

The sample holds a few counts of this clone. The V gene is TRBV6-6, the J gene TRBJ1-5; the match to TRBD1 covers 7 bases. The V segment lost 5 bases and the J segment 3 bases; nucleotides outside the gene matches: 4. Germline lookup yields CDR1 MNHNY and CDR2 SVGAGI (reference sequence). This CDR3 is built from 14 residues. The CDR3 protein is CASSRQGNNQPQHF. The CDR3 DNA reads TGTGCCAGCAGTCGACAGGGTAACAATCAGCCCCAGCATTTT.

The J gene is TRBJ2-7, the V gene TRBV5-4; 13 nucleotides align to TRBD2. The length of the CDR3 is 16 residues. The J segment lost 5 bases and the V segment lost 3 bases, leaving 8 bases of the junction unmatched. Germline values: CDR1 SGHNT, CDR2 YYREEE (reference sequence). The CDR3 nucleotides read TGTGCCAGCAGCTCCCGGACTAGCGGGAGTGGGCACGAGCAGTACTTC. Its protein is CASSSRTSGSGHEQYF.

The chain links TRBV7-2 to TRBJ2-1; D unclear. From germline, CDR1 is SGHTA and CDR2 FQGNSA. Trimming stripped 2 bases from V and 0 bases from J, with 11 bases between. This CDR3 region has 16 residues. The CDR3 loop is CASSLSLVSSYNEQFF. CDR3 sequence (DNA): TGTGCCAGCAGCTTAAGTCTAGTCAGCTCCTACAATGAGCAGTTCTTC.

Regarding this clone: The identical CDR3 is also encoded by other nucleotide sequences in the sample. This rearrangement joins TRBV19 to TRBJ2-1; D may be TRBD2 (6 bases). V was shortened by 2 bases and J by 4 bases, with 12 bases between the two germline ends. This CDR3 spans 15 amino acids. Germline V CDR1 and CDR2: LNHDA, SQIVND (reference sequence). The CDR3 loop is CASSIPRGVYNEQFF. CDR3 in DNA: TGTGCCAGTAGTATACCTCGCGGGGTTTACAATGAGCAGTTCTTC.

The V gene is TRBV5-1, the J gene TRBJ1-2; no definite D call. Germline V CDR1 and CDR2: SGHRS, YFSETQ. The CDR3 totals 14 residues. Between the trimmed V and J ends, which lost 4 bases and 6 bases, there was a span of 16 bases. The CDR3 sequence: CASSLFGEGNGYTF. The CDR3 coding sequence is TGCGCCAGCAGCCTGTTCGGGGAGGGAAATGGCTACACCTTC. Full variable domain (remainder filled in from reference TRBV5-1 and TRBJ1-2): KAGVTQTPRYLIKTRGQQVTLSCSPISGHRSVSWYQQTPGQGLQFLFEYFSETQRNKGNFPGRFSGRQFSNSRSEMNVSTLELGDSALYLCASSLFGEGNGYTFGSGTRLTVV.

The chain recombines TRBV11-1 with TRBJ2-5; D is possibly TRBD2 (5 bases). CDR3 length: 14 amino acids. The germline CDR1 and CDR2 sequences are SGHAT and FQDESV (reference sequence). Trimming pared 1 base from V and 5 bases from J, leaving 11 bases between. CDR3 nucleotides: TGTGCCAGCAGCTTAGGAACCCGAGGGGAGACCCAGTACTTC. Residues: CASSLGTRGETQYF.

This chain links TRBV6-1 with TRBJ1-1, with a weak D call TRBD1 (5 bases). V shed 7 bases and J shed 3 bases, with 12 bases lying between them. Looked up from germline, CDR1 is MNHNS and CDR2 is SASEGT. The CDR3 is 13 amino acids. DNA for the CDR3: TGTGCCAGCAAAGAAGGGGTGCACACTGAAGCTTTCTTT. Amino acids: CASKEGVHTEAFF.

This rearrangement joins TRBV7-2 to TRBJ2-3, with D maybe TRBD1 (6 bases). Germline values: CDR1 SGHTA, CDR2 FQGNSA. The CDR3 spans 12 residues. Trimming cost V 5 bases and J 6 bases, with 9 bases left between them. For the CDR3, the DNA is TGTGCCAGCAGCGCTAGGGGGGATACGCAGTATTTT. This codes for CASSARGDTQYF.

The chain couples TRBV21-1 to TRBJ2-7; whether TRBD2, the table's D call, matches the DNA was not checked. TRBV21-1 is an annotated pseudogene. This CDR3 has 17 residues. CDR3 coding DNA: TGTGCCAGCAGCGCCACCCTCGCCGCAGCGGTAATCTACGAGCAGTACGTC. This gives the protein CASSATLAAAVIYEQYV.

The chain carries TRBV27 and TRBJ2-1, with TRBD2 matching 13 bases. CDR3 length: 17 amino acids. Trimming took 6 bases from V and 2 from J; bases not matched to a gene: 7. Germline assignment: CDR1 MNHEY and CDR2 SMNVEV (reference sequence). The chain's CDR3 is CASRTSGRAPAYNEQFF. DNA for the CDR3: TGTGCCAGCAGAACTAGCGGGAGGGCGCCCGCCTACAATGAGCAGTTCTTC.

This clone was recorded a few times. V usage is TRBV5-6 and J usage is TRBJ2-7; maybe TRBD1 (7 bases). Trimming cost V 4 bases and J 3 bases, with 17 bases left between them. The CDR3 totals 15 residues. Germline loops: CDR1 SGHDT, CDR2 YYEEEE. CDR3 DNA sequence: TGTGCCAGCAGCCCAGGCAGGGGGGCGAACTACGAGCAGTACTTC. Translated, it gives CASSPGRGANYEQYF.